This T cell receptor beta chain was profiled in a study of identical twins. As regards this clonotype: Its specificity is unknown.

TCRdb re-called the 5' RACE reads with MiXCR, one entry per CDR3 protein. The sample holds 400,000 to 600,000 distinct CDR3 sequences, about 22% seen once. Study-level results: Researchers reported weaker excess twin sharing in beta out-of-frame sequences.

V was cut by 0 bases and J by 6 bases, with 10 bases left in between. This CDR3 comprises 13 residues. Germline lookup yields CDR1 SGHRS and CDR2 YFSETQ. The same sample was also used in a study of yellow fever vaccine responses in identical twins.

The sequenced material came from CD4+ T cells sorted from blood. The J gene is TRBJ2-7, the V gene TRBV5-1; D is uncertain. This receptor was obtained from a woman between 18 and 30 years old in good health. The CDR3 DNA follows: TGCGCCAGCAGCTTGGGTTCCGTTCCCGAGCAGTACTTC. Its translation is CASSLGSVPEQYF.